This TCR beta chain is drawn from a study of T-cell memory formation after mild COVID-19. There are a few counts of this clonotype. One entry per CDR3 protein results from TCRdb running MiXCR on the 5' RACE reads. The data show about 470,000 distinct CDR3 sequences, roughly 25% seen once. Germline lookup yields CDR1 SGHVS and CDR2 FQNEAQ. V was clipped by 1 base and J by 6 bases, with 6 bases between them. This CDR3 is built from 12 residues. The TCR sequence derives from an adult woman who had mild COVID-19 (a few samples of this study predate the infection). Cell type and time point are not known. Sequencing was carried out using PBMCs or a T cell subset sorted from them (not recorded which). This chain uses TRBV7-8 with TRBJ2-5, with unresolved D. The CDR3 DNA follows: TGTGCCAGCAGCTTAGAGGTGAAGACCCAGTACTTC. Its protein product is CASSLEVKTQYF.